One sample yielded the 21 T cell receptor beta chains listed below, sequenced in a study of low-dose radiotherapy and immunotherapy resistance in tumors. Time point here: before trial treatment. Covering alpha and beta chains, TRAV- and TRBV-specific primers were used for the first-strand cDNA. TCR amplification involved roughly 21 PCR cycles with a constant-region primer and V-primer adapter. TCRdb re-called the reads with MiXCR, one entry per CDR3 protein. This sample has some 60,000 distinct CDR3 sequences, with about 25% found just once. This specimen consisted of PBMCs, obtained before treatment. These receptors were collected from a male donor with rectosigmoid adenocarcinoma.

This chain joins TRBV29-1 and TRBJ2-2; D might be TRBD1 (5 bases). Trimming left V 5 bases short and J 7 bases short, with 8 bases between. This CDR3 has 11 amino acids. From germline, CDR1 is SQVTM and CDR2 ANQGSEA. The CDR3 nucleotides read TGCAGCGTTACAAGGGGCGGGGAGCTGTTTTTT. Translating gives CSVTRGGELFF.

This clonotype was counted at least ten times. V gene TRBV6-1 combines with J gene TRBJ2-5, with a weak D call TRBD1 (5 bases). From germline, CDR1 is MNHNS and CDR2 SASEGT. The CDR3 spans 15 residues. V was cut by 0 bases and J by 2 bases, with 10 bases left in between. CDR3 sequence (DNA): TGTGCCAGCAGTGAAGCGCAGCCAGGGCAAGAGACCCAGTACTTC. Protein product: CASSEAQPGQETQYF.

This clonotype has ten or more counts. J is TRBJ1-6 and V is TRBV20-1, with a possible D match to TRBD1 (5 bases). Germline CDR1 is DFQATT and CDR2 is SNEGSKA (reference sequence). The V end lost 1 base, the J end lost 0 bases, and 16 bases lay between the germline ends. The CDR3 has 18 residues. The CDR3: CSARGPPGPSSYNSPLHF. CDR3 coding DNA: TGCAGTGCTAGAGGGCCCCCAGGGCCGAGCTCCTATAATTCACCCCTCCACTTT.

The sample holds a few counts of this clonotype. The rearrangement links TRBV13 to TRBJ2-7; D remains unclear. CDR1 is PRHDT, CDR2 FYEKMQ, per germline (reference sequence). The V gene lost 3 bases and the J gene lost 2 bases, with 17 bases spanning the gap. The CDR3 contains 16 residues. CDR3 coding DNA: TGTGCCAGCAGCTTTGGCGAAGGCAGAGAGACCTACGAGCAGTACTTC. This translates into CASSFGEGRETYEQYF.

In its sample, this clonotype was seen many times. The rearrangement uses TRBV10-2 and TRBJ2-3, with 7 bases that match TRBD1. The CDR3 extends over 15 amino acids. The trim removed 7 bases at V and 2 bases at J, leaving 9 bases unmatched. Looked up from germline, CDR1 is WSHSY and CDR2 is SAAADI. CDR3 amino acids: CASKDRVGVTDTQYF. The CDR3 DNA sequence: TGCGCCAGCAAAGACAGGGTTGGCGTCACAGATACGCAGTATTTT.

This clonotype was counted at least ten times. The chain employs TRBV3-1 and TRBJ2-2; unclear D gene. Trimming shortened V by 1 base and J by 6 bases, and 15 bases separated the two germline ends. Looked up from germline, CDR1 is LGHDT and CDR2 is YNNKEL (reference sequence). The CDR3 extends over 16 amino acids. In DNA form, the CDR3 reads TGTGCCAGCAGCCAAGTGCGCAACCGTTGGTCCGGGGAGCTGTTTTTT. This gives the protein CASSQVRNRWSGELFF.

This clonotype was seen at least ten times. V gene TRBV6-2 or TRBV6-3 combines with J gene TRBJ2-7, with 11 bases lining up with TRBD1. V shed 5 bases, J shed 7 bases, and the junction held 10 bases outside the gene matches. Germline V gene sequence: CDR1 MNHEY, CDR2 SVGEGT. This CDR3 is built from 15 residues. In DNA form, the CDR3 reads TGTGCCAGCAGTCCCTCCGGACAGGGGGCTGAGGAGCAGTACTTC. This translates into CASSPSGQGAEEQYF.

The chain employs TRBV28 and TRBJ2-3; D is possibly TRBD2 (6 bases). Germline CDR1 MDHEN, CDR2 SYDVKM. Trimming removed 6 bases from V and 10 bases from J, with 20 bases in between. The CDR3 length is 14 residues. The CDR3 DNA reads as TGTGCCAGCAGGACCCCGGGACTTCCCCAATCGCAGTATTTT. It translates to CASRTPGLPQSQYF. Combining the CDR3 with reference TRBV28 and TRBJ2-3 gives the whole variable domain DVKVTQSSRYLVKRTGEKVFLECVQDMDHENMFWYRQDPGLGLRLIYFSYDVKMKEKGDIPEGYSVSREKKERFSLILESASTNQTSMYLCASRTPGLPQSQYFGPGTRLTVL.

This clonotype was found many times. The J gene is TRBJ2-7, the V gene TRBV5-1; 9 bases align to TRBD2. The CDR3 sequence is 15 residues long. Germline CDR1 reads SGHRS; CDR2 reads YFSETQ. V shed 1 base and J 2 bases; nucleotides not matched to a gene: 4. CDR3 residues: CASSLLTSGPYEQYF. In nucleotides, the CDR3 is TGCGCCAGCAGCTTGTTGACTAGCGGACCCTACGAGCAGTACTTC.

A word on this clonotype: A far larger clone is one nucleotide away, so this likely arose from a read error. The CDR3 does not close with the conserved phenylalanine or tryptophan, likely indicating a read error. The V call is TRBV6-8, the J call TRBJ1-1; TRBD1 might be the D (6 bases). With 5 bases removed from V and 5 bases from J, the gap between germline ends came to 12 bases. The CDR3 runs 13 residues. Germline V gene sequence: CDR1 MNHGY, CDR2 SAAAGT. The CDR3: CASSEYRGTEAFI. For the CDR3, the DNA is TGTGCCAGCAGTGAATATAGGGGGACTGAAGCTTTCATT.

The V call is TRBV10-2, the J call TRBJ2-2; 9 bases map to TRBD2. CDR1 is WSHSY, CDR2 SAAADI, per germline. This CDR3 contains 15 residues. J was trimmed by 7 bases and V by 6 bases; bases with no gene match: 9. The CDR3 loop is CASRKSSGSGGELFF. The CDR3 region has the DNA TGCGCCAGCAGGAAAAGTAGCGGGAGCGGCGGGGAGCTGTTTTTT.

This clonotype was seen repeatedly, ten times or more. V is TRBV7-6 and J is TRBJ2-5; D not resolved. The CDR3 length is 13 residues. Germline values: CDR1 SGHVS, CDR2 FNYEAQ. V dropped 0 bases and J dropped 1 base, with 3 bases sitting between them. In nucleotides, the CDR3 is TGTGCCAGCAGCTTAGCGGTCCAAGAGACCCAGTACTTC. Translation gives CASSLAVQETQYF.

This clonotype appeared a few times. The chain joins TRBV6-5 to TRBJ2-4, with 7 bases aligning to TRBD2. The CDR3 length is 14 residues. Germline V gene lookup returns CDR1 MNHEY and CDR2 SVGAGI. V trimming: 6 bases; J trimming: 9 bases; junction bases outside the gene matches: 11. CDR3 sequence (DNA): TGTGCCAGCAGCGTGAGAGCGGGGAGAGGCATTCAGTACTTC. It is translated as CASSVRAGRGIQYF.

About this clonotype itself: The limits of the CDR3 on the DNA are not certain, so only TCRdb's listed CDR3 is given. This chain links TRBV11-2 with TRBJ2-2; TRBD2, the D gene given by the table, was not confirmed from the DNA. Germline V CDR1 and CDR2: SGHAT, FQNNGV. The CDR3 region is 16 residues in length, termini included. The CDR3 reads CASSLGGGPTGELFFF.

At least ten counts were recorded for this clonotype. CDR3 region: CASSQDLLGISTNEKLFF. CDR3 DNA: TGCGCCAGCAGCCAAGATCTTTTAGGGATTTCAACTAATGAAAAACTGTTTTTT. This rearrangement joins TRBV4-3 to TRBJ1-4; unclear D gene. V was trimmed by 0 bases and J by 0 bases, leaving 14 bases between them. This CDR3 has 18 residues. Germline-derived CDR1 and CDR2 are LGHNA and YSLEER.

This chain joins TRBV30 and TRBJ2-5; 10 bases fit TRBD1. The CDR3 length is 14 residues. With 7 bases clipped from V and 1 base from J, the junction kept 6 bases outside the gene matches. Germline-derived CDR1 and CDR2 are GTSNPN and SVGIG (reference sequence). In nucleotides, the CDR3 is TGTGCCTCAAAGGACAGGGGGATCCAAGAGACCCAGTACTTC. It is translated as CASKDRGIQETQYF.

Turning to this clonotype: This likely stems from a read error, as it lies one base from a far larger clone. Because the CDR3 is missing its conserved closing phenylalanine or tryptophan, this is likely a read error. V usage is TRBV10-3 and J usage is TRBJ2-6; D is unresolved. The CDR3 loop spans 14 amino acids. Looked up from germline, CDR1 is ENHRY and CDR2 is SYGVKD. The CDR3 coding sequence is TGTGCCAGCAGTCCCCTCCGGAGGGCCAACGTCCTGACTTCC. It translates to CASSPLRRANVLTS.

The chain recombines TRBV6-2 or TRBV6-3 with TRBJ2-7, with D unresolved. The CDR3 spans 14 residues. V shed 7 bases and J shed 0 bases, with 13 bases lying between them. Germline V lookup: CDR1 MNHEY, CDR2 SVGEGT. As DNA, the CDR3 is TGTGCCAGCACGTGGCAGCCCGGCTCCTACGAGCAGTACTTC. It yields the protein CASTWQPGSYEQYF.

This clonotype was counted at least ten times. This chain uses TRBV27 with TRBJ2-6; perhaps D is TRBD1 or TRBD2 (5 bases each). The V gene's germline CDR1 is MNHEY and CDR2 SMNVEV (reference sequence). V gave up 8 bases and J gave up 4 bases, with 18 bases separating them. The CDR3 sequence is 16 residues long. The CDR3 DNA reads as TGTGCCAGCTCCGAGAGGGGTTCTGCAGGGGCCAACGTCCTGACTTTC. It encodes CASSERGSAGANVLTF.

This clonotype has a count of ten or more. The V gene is TRBV6-2 or TRBV6-3, the J gene TRBJ2-7; 7 nucleotides agree with TRBD1. After removal of 4 bases from V and 2 bases from J, the junction contained 8 bases not matched to a gene. The CDR3 has 15 amino acids. Germline V gene data show CDR1 as MNHEY and CDR2 as SVGEGT. CDR3 sequence (DNA): TGTGCCAGCAGTTTCCGATCGGGACAGACCTACGAGCAGTACTTC. As protein: CASSFRSGQTYEQYF.

This clonotype showed up just once. The chain uses TRBV20-1 and TRBJ2-2; no clear D gene. The CDR3 is 13 residues long. V lost 6 bases, J lost 2 bases, and 10 bases lay in between. CDR1 and CDR2 from the germline V gene are DFQATT and SNEGSKA (reference sequence). The CDR3 nucleotides read TGCAGTGCCCCCTGGCCTAACACCGGGGAGCTGTTTTTT. It encodes CSAPWPNTGELFF.